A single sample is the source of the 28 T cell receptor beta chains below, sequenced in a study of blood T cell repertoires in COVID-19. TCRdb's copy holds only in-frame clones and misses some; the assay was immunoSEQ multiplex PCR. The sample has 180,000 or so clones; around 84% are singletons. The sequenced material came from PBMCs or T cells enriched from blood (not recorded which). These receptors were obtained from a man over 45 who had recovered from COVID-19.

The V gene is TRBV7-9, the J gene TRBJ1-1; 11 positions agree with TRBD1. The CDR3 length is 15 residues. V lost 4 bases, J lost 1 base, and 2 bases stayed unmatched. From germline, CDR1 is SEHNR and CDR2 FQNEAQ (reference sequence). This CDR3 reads CASSWGTGGNTEAFF. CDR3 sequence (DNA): TGTGCCAGCAGCTGGGGGACAGGGGGGAACACTGAAGCTTTCTTT.

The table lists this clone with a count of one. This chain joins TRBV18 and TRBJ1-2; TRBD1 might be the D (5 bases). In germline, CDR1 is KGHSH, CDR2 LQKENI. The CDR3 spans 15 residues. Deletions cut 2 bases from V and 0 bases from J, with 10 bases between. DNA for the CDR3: TGTGCCAGCTCACCATTCAGGGAAGCTAACTATGGCTACACCTTC. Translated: CASSPFREANYGYTF.

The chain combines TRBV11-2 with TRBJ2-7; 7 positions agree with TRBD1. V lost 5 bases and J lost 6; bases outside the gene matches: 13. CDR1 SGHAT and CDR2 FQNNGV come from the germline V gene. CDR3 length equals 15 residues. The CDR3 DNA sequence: TGTGCCAGCAGCCCACGGGACAGTCACGTAGCCGAGCAGTACTTC. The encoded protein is CASSPRDSHVAEQYF.

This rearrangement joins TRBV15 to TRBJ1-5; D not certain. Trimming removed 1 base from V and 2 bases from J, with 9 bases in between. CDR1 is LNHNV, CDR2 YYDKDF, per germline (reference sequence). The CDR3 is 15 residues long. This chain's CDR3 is CATSRALGGNQPQHF. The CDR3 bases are TGTGCCACCAGCAGAGCTCTGGGAGGCAATCAGCCCCAGCATTTT. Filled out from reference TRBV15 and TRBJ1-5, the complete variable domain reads DAMVIQNPRYQVTQFGKPVTLSCSQTLNHNVMYWYQQKSSQAPKLLFHYYDKDFNNEADTPDNFQSRRPNTSFCFLDIRSPGLGDTAMYLCATSRALGGNQPQHFGDGTRLSIL.

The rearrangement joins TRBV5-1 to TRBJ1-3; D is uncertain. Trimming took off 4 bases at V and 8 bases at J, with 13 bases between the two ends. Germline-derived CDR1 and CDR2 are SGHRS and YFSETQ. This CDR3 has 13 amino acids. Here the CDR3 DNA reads TGCGCCAGCAGCCGGGGTTTAGTGGACACCATATATTTT. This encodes CASSRGLVDTIYF.

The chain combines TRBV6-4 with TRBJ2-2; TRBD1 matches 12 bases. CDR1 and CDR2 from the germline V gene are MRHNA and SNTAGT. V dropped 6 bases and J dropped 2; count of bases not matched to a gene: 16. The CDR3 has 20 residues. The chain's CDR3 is CASRRTGTGGPGFNTGELFF. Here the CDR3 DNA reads TGTGCCAGCAGACGTACCGGGACAGGGGGCCCGGGATTCAACACCGGGGAGCTGTTTTTT.

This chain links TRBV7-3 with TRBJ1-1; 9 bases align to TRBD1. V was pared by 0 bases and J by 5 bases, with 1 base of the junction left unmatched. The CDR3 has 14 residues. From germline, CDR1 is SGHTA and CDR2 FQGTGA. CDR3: CASSLTGQGTEAFF. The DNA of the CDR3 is TGTGCCAGCAGCTTAACGGGACAGGGTACTGAAGCTTTCTTT.

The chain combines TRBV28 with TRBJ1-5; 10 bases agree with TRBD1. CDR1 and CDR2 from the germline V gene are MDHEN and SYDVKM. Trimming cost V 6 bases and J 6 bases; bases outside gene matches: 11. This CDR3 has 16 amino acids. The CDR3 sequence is CASSIAGTGVGQPQHF. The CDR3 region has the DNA TGTGCCAGCAGCATAGCCGGGACAGGGGTAGGTCAGCCCCAGCATTTT.

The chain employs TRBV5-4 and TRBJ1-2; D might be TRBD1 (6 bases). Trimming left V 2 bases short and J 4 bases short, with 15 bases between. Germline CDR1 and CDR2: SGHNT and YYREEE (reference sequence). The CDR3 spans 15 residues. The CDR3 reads CASSFRDIQIYGYTF. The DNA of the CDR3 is TGTGCCAGCAGCTTCCGGGACATTCAGATCTATGGCTACACCTTC. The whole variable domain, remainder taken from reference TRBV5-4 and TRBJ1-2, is ETGVTQSPTHLIKTRGQQVTLRCSSQSGHNTVSWYQQALGQGPQFIFQYYREEENGRGNFPPRFSGLQFPNYSSELNVNALELDDSALYLCASSFRDIQIYGYTFGSGTRLTVV.

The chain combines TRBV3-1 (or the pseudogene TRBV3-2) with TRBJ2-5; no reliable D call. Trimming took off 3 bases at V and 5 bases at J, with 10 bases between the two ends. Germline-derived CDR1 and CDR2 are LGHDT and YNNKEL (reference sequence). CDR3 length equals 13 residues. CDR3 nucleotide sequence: TGTGCCAGCAGCCACCTCAGCGCGGAGACCCAGTACTTC. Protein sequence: CASSHLSAETQYF.

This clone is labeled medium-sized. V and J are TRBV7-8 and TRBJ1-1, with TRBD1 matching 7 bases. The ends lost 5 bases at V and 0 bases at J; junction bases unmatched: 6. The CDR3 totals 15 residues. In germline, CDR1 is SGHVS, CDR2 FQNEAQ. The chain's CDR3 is CASSPYDRVNTEAFF. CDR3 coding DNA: TGTGCCAGCAGCCCTTATGACAGGGTGAACACTGAAGCTTTCTTT.

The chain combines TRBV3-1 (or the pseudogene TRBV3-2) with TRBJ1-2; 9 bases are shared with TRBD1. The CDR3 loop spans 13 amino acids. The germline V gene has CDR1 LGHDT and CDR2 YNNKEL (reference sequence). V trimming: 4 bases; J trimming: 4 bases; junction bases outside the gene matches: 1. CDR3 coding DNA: TGTGCCAGCAGCCGGGGACAGGGCTATGGCTACACCTTC. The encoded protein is CASSRGQGYGYTF.

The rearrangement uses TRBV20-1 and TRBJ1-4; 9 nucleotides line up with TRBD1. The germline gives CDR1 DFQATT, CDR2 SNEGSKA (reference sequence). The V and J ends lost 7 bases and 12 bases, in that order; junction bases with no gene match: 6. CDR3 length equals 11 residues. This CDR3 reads CSGTGETELFF. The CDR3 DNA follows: TGCAGTGGGACAGGGGAAACGGAACTGTTTTTT.

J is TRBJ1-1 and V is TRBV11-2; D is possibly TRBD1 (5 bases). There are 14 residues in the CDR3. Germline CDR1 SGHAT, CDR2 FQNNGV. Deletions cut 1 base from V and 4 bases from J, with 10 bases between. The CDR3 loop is CASSLATGPTEAFF. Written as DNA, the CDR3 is TGTGCCAGCAGCTTAGCTACAGGACCCACTGAAGCTTTCTTT. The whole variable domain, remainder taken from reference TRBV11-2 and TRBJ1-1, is EAGVAQSPRYKIIEKRQSVAFWCNPISGHATLYWYQQILGQGPKLLIQFQNNGVVDDSQLPKDRFSAERLKGVDSTLKIQPAKLEDSAVYLCASSLATGPTEAFFGQGTRLTVV.

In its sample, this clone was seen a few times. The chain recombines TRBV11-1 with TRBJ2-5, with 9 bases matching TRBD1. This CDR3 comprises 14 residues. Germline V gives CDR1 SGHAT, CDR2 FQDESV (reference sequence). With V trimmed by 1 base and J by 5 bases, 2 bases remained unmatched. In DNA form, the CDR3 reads TGTGCCAGCAGCTTAGAAGACAGGGGGGAGACCCAGTACTTC. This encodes CASSLEDRGETQYF.

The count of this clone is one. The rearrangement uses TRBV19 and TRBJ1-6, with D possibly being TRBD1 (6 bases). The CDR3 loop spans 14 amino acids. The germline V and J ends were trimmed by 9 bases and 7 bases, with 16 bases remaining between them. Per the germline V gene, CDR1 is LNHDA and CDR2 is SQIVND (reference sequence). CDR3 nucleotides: TGTGCCAGCCGAACAGGGACGGGGAATTCACCCCTCCACTTT. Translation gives CASRTGTGNSPLHF.

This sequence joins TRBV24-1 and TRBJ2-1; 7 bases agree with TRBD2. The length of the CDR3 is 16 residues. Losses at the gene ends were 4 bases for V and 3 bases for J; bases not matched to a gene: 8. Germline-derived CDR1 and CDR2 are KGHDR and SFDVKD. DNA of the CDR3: TGTGCCACCAGTGACCTCCCCCGGGGGGACTACAATGAGCAGTTCTTC. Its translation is CATSDLPRGDYNEQFF.

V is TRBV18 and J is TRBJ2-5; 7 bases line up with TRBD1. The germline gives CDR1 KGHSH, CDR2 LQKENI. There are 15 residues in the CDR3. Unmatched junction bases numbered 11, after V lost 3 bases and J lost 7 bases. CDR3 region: CASSPKGQPGATQYF. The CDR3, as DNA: TGTGCCAGCTCACCCAAGGGACAGCCTGGGGCGACCCAGTACTTC.

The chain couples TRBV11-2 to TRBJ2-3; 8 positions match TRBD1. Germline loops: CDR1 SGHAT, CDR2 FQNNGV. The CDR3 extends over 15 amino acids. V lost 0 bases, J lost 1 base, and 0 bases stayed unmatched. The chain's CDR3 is CASSLEGQGTDTQYF. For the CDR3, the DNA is TGTGCCAGCAGCTTAGAGGGACAGGGCACAGATACGCAGTATTTT.

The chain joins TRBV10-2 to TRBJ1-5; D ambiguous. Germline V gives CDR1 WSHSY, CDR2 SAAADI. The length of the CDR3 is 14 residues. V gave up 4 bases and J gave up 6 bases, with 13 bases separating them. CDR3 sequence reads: CASSVDWYSQPQHF. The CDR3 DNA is TGCGCCAGCAGTGTTGATTGGTACAGTCAGCCCCAGCATTTT.

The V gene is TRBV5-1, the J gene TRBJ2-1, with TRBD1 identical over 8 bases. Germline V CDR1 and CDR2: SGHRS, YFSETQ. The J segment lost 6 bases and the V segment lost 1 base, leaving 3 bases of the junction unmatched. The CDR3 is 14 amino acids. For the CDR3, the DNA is TGCGCCAGCAGCTTGCAGGGGGCGCTCAATGAGCAGTTCTTC. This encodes CASSLQGALNEQFF.

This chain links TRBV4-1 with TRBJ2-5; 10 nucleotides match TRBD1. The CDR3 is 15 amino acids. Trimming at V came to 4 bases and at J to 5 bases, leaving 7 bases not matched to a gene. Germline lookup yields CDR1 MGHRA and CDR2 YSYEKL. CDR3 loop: CASSRTGQGMETQYF. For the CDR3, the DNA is TGCGCCAGCAGCCGGACGGGACAGGGGATGGAGACCCAGTACTTC.

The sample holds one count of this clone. This CDR3 reads CASSLALFAGAIYEQYF. The CDR3 nucleotides are TGTGCCAGCAGCTTGGCCCTCTTCGCGGGGGCAATCTACGAGCAGTACTTC. The V gene is TRBV7-2, the J gene TRBJ2-7, with TRBD2 as a possible D gene (7 bases). V dropped 3 bases and J dropped 3 bases, with 21 bases sitting between them. The CDR3 consists of 17 residues. In germline, CDR1 is SGHTA, CDR2 FQGNSA.

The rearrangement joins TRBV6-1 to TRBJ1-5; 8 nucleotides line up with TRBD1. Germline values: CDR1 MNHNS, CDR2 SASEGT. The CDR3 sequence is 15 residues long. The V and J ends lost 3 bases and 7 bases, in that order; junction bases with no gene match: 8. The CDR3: CASSDQQGGRQPQHF. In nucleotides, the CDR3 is TGTGCCAGCAGTGATCAACAGGGGGGCCGCCAGCCCCAGCATTTT.

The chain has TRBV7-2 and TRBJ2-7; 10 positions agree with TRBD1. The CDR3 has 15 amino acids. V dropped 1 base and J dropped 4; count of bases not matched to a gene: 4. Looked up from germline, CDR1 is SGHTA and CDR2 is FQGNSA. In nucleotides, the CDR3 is TGTGCCAGCAGCTTAGATCCGGGACAGGGGTACGAGCAGTACTTC. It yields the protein CASSLDPGQGYEQYF. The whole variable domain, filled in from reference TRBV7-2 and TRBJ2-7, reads GAGVSQSPSNKVTEKGKDVELRCDPISGHTALYWYRQSLGQGLEFLIYFQGNSAPDKSGLPSDRFSAERTGGSVSTLTIQRTQQEDSAVYLCASSLDPGQGYEQYFGPGTRLTVT.

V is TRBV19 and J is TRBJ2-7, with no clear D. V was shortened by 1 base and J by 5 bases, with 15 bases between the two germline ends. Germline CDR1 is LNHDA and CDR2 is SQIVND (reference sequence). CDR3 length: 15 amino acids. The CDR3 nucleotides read TGTGCCAGTAGTATAGGAGGCGGCCGTGGCGACGAGCAGTACTTC. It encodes CASSIGGGRGDEQYF.

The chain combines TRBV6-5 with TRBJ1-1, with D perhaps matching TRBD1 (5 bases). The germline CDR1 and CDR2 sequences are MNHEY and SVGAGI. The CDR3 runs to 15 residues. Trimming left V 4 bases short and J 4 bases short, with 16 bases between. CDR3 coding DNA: TGTGCCAGCAGTTCCAGTGGACAAAAGGGCACTGAAGCTTTCTTT. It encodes CASSSSGQKGTEAFF.

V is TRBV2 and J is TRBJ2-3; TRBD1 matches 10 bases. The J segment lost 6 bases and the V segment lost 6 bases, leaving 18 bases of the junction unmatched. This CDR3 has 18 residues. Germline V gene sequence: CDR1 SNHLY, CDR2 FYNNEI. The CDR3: CASRGQGTRKTEMDTQYF. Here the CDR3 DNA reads TGTGCCAGCAGGGGACAGGGGACCAGGAAGACAGAAATGGATACGCAGTATTTT.